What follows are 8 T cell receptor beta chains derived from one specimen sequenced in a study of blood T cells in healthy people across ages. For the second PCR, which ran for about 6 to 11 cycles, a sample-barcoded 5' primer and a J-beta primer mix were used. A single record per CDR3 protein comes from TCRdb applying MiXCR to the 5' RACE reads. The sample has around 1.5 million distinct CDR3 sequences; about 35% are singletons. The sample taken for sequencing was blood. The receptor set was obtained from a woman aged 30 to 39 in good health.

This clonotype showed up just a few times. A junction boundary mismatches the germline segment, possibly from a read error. The CDR3 loop reads CASSVGTGYNNERFF. The DNA of the CDR3 is TGTGCCAGCAGCGTAGGGACAGGCTACAACAATGAGCGGTTCTTC. The rearrangement links TRBV9 to TRBJ2-1; 7 bases align to TRBD1. Germline V lookup: CDR1 SGDLS, CDR2 YYNGEE. CDR3 size: 15 residues.

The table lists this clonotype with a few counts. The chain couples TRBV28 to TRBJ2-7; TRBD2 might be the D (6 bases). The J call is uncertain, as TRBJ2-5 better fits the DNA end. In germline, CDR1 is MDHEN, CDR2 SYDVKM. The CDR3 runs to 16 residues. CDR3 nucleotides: TGTGCCAGCGCGGGTACTGCGGGGAACCCAGCGGGGACCCAGTACTTC. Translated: CASAGTAGNPAGTQYF.

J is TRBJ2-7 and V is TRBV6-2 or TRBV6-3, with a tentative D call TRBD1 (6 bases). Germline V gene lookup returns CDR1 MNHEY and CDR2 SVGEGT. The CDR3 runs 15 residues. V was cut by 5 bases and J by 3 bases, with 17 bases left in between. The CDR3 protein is CASSPLGQFDYEQYF. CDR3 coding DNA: TGTGCCAGCAGTCCTCTCGGACAGTTCGACTACGAGCAGTACTTC.

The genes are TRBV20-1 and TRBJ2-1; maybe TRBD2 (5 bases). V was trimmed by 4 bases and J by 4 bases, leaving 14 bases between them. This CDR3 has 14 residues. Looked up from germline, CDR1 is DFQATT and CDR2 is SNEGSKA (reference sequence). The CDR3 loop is CSAKRLTGYNEQFF. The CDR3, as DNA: TGCAGTGCTAAACGGCTAACGGGATACAATGAGCAGTTCTTC.

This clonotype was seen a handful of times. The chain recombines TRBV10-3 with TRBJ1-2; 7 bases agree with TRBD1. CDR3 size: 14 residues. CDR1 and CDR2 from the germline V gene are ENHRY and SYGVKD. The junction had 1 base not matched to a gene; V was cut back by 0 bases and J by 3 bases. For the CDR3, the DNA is TGTGCCATCAGTGAGTCGGGACAGTACTATGGCTACACCTTC. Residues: CAISESGQYYGYTF.

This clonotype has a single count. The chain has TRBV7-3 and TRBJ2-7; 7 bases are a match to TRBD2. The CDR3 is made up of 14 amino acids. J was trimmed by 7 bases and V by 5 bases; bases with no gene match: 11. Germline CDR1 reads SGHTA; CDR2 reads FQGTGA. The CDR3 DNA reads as TGTGCCAGCAGCCCCGACGGACTAGTGGGGGAGCAGTACTTC. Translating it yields CASSPDGLVGEQYF.

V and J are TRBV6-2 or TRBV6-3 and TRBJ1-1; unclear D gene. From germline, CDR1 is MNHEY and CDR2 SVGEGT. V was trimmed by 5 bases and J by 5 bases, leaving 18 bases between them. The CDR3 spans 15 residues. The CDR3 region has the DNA TGTGCCAGCAGTCCATTTGGGCACCCGAGGACTGAAGCTTTCTTT. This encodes CASSPFGHPRTEAFF.

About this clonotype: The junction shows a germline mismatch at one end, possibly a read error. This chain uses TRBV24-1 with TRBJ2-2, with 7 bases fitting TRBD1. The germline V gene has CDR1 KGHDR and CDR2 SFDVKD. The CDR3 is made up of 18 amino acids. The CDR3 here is CATSDSRTGGFRTGERFF. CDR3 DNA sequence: TGTGCCACCAGTGATTCCCGGACAGGAGGCTTCAGAACCGGGGAGCGGTTTTTT.